The source of this TCR beta chain is a study of neurological immune-mediated disorders. The authors made cDNA by 5'RACE with 10-nucleotide random UMIs. Via MiXCR, TCRdb re-called the 5' RACE reads, giving one row per CDR3 protein. The sample shows about 35,000 distinct CDR3 sequences, 3.5% to 4% of them seen only once. This clonotype was detected many times. Antigen specificity is unknown. Study-level findings and limits: For the multiple sclerosis repertoire cluster, an association with any clinical or MRI feature was absent.

This sequence originates from a man between 25 and 39 years old with multiple sclerosis. The sequencing sample was made of PBMCs.

DNA for the CDR3: TGCGCCAGCAGACCCATCATCGGGGCAGGGGGAAACTATGGCTACACCTTC. Translation gives CASRPIIGAGGNYGYTF. The genes are TRBV4-1 and TRBJ1-2; 7 positions match TRBD1. This CDR3 contains 17 residues. The germline V gene has CDR1 MGHRA and CDR2 YSYEKL. V gave up 6 bases and J gave up 2 bases; unmatched junction bases: 15.